The T cell receptor beta chain described here comes from a study of T cell repertoires in ileal Crohn's disease. Only in-frame clones appear in the TCRdb table, and some are missing; sequencing was by immunoSEQ multiplex PCR. This sample has fewer than 20,000 clones, with approximately 60% found just once. The CDR3 is 16 residues long. Per the germline V gene, CDR1 is GTSNPN and CDR2 is SVGIG (reference sequence). The ends lost 1 base at V and 9 bases at J; junction bases unmatched: 13. This receptor was identified in an adult with Crohn's disease. The chain employs TRBV30 and TRBJ2-1; 9 nucleotides align to TRBD2. The sequenced material came from ileal tissue. The CDR3 reads CAWSAPGLARVPEQFF. CDR3 nucleotide sequence: TGTGCCTGGAGTGCCCCGGGACTAGCCAGAGTACCTGAGCAGTTCTTC.